This T cell receptor beta chain was found in a study of blood T cell repertoires in COVID-19. In the source study's methods: Reference gene primers were amplified, and this amplification served to estimate nucleated cell counts. Profiled with immunoSEQ multiplex PCR; TCRdb holds only in-frame clones, not every one. The V and J calls and clone size come from that table; D and trimming were worked out from the DNA. The table records about 130,000 clones, 75% to 85% of them present only once. Germline V gene sequence: CDR1 KGHDR, CDR2 SFDVKD. Between the trimmed V and J ends, which lost 3 bases and 1 base, there was a span of 13 bases. The CDR3 is made up of 16 amino acids.

The chain has TRBV24-1 and TRBJ2-3; D might be TRBD1 (6 bases). What was sequenced was peripheral blood. The clonotype originates from a woman between 45 and 65 years old with acute or convalescent COVID-19. The CDR3 is CATSDGTKGGTDTQYF. CDR3 bases: TGTGCCACCAGTGATGGGACAAAGGGTGGCACAGATACGCAGTATTTT.